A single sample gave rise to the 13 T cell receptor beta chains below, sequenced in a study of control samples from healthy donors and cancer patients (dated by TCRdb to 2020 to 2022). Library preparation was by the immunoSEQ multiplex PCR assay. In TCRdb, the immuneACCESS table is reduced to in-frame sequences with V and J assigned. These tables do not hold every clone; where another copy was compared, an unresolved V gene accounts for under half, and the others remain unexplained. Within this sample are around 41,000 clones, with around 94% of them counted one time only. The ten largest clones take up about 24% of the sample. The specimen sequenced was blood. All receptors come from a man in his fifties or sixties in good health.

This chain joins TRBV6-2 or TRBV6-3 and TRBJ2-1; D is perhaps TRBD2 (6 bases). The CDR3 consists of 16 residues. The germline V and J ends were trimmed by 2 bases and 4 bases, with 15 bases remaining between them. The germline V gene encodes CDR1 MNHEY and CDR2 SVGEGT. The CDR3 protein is CASSYLSGGAYNEQFF. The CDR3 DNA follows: TGTGCCAGCAGTTACCTGAGCGGAGGGGCTTACAATGAGCAGTTCTTC.

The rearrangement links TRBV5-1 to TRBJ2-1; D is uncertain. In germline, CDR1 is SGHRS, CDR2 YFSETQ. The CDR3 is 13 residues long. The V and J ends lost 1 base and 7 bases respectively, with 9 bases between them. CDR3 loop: CASSLMVSNEQFF. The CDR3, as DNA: TGCGCCAGCAGCTTGATGGTCTCAAATGAGCAGTTCTTC.

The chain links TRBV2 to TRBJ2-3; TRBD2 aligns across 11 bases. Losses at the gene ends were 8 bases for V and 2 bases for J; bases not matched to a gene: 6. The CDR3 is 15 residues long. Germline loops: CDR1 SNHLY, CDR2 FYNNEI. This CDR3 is CASVTSGGYTDTQYF. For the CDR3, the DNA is TGTGCCAGCGTTACTAGCGGGGGCTACACAGATACGCAGTATTTT.

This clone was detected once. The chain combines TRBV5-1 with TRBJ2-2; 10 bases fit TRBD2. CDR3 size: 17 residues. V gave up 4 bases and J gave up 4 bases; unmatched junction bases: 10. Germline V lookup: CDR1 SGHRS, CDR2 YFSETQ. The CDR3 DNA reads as TGCGCCAGCAGCCTCCCCATAGCGGGAGGCGTCACCGGGGAGCTGTTTTTT. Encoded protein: CASSLPIAGGVTGELFF.

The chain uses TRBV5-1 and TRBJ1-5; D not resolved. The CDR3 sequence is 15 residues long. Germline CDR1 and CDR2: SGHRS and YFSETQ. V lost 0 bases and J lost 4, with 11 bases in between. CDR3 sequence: CASSLVGALNQPQHF. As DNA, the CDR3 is TGCGCCAGCAGCTTGGTAGGTGCCCTGAATCAGCCCCAGCATTTT.

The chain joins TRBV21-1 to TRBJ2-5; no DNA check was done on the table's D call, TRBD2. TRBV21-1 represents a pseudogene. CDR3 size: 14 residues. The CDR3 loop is CASSPLGTQETQYF. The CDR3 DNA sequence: TGTGCCAGCAGCCCCCTCGGGACTCAAGAGACCCAGTACTTC.

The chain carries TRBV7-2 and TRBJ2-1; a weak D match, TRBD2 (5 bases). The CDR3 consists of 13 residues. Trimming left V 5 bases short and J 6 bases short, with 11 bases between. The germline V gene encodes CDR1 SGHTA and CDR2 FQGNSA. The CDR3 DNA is TGTGCCAGCAGCCCCCGACTACCCAATGAGCAGTTCTTC. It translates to CASSPRLPNEQFF.

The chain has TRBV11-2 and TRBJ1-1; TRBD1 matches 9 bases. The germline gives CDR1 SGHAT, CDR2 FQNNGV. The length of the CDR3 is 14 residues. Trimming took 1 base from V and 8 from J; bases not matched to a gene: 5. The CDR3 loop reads CASSLGGDRAEAFF. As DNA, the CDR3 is TGTGCCAGCAGCTTAGGGGGGGACAGGGCCGAAGCTTTCTTT.

The CDR3 region has the DNA TGTGCCAGCAGCCAATCTAGTCAAAATTCACCCCTCCACTTT. It codes for CASSQSSQNSPLHF. The genes are TRBV16 and TRBJ1-6; D ambiguous. The CDR3 sequence is 14 residues long. Germline V gives CDR1 KGHSY, CDR2 FQNENV. Trimming removed 0 bases at V and 7 bases at J, with 7 bases between.

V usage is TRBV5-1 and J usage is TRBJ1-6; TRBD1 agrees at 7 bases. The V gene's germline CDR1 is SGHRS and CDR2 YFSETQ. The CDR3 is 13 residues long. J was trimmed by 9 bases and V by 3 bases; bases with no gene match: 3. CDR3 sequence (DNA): TGCGCCAGCAGCTCCACAGGGGTTTCACCCCTCCACTTT. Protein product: CASSSTGVSPLHF.

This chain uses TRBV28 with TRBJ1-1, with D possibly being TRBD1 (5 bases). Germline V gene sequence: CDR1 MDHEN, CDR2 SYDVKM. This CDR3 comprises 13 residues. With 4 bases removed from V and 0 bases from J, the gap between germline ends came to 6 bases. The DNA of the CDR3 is TGTGCCAGCAGTTCGGGGGTGAACACTGAAGCTTTCTTT. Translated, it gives CASSSGVNTEAFF.

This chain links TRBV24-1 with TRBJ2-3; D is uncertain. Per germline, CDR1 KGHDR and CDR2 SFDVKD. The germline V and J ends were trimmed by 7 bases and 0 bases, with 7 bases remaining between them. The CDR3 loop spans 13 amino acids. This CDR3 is CATSGYSTDTQYF. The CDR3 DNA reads TGTGCCACCAGCGGTTATAGCACAGATACGCAGTATTTT.

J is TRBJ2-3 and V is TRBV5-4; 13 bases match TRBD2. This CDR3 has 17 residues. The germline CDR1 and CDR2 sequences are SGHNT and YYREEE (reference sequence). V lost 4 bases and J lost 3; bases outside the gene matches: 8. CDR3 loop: CASSGRTSGRVTDTQYF. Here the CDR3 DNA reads TGTGCCAGCAGCGGAAGGACTAGCGGGAGAGTAACAGATACGCAGTATTTT.